This T cell receptor (beta chain) was identified during a study of CD8+ T cells in alopecia areata. Isolated RNA was reverse transcribed into cDNA used as the sequencing template. TCRdb's copy holds only in-frame clones and misses some; the assay was immunoSEQ multiplex PCR. The sample lists 90,000 to 130,000 clones; almost 60% were seen once. To note about this clone: Its target is not known.

The CDR3 sequence is 17 residues long. The germline V gene encodes CDR1 MGHDK and CDR2 SYGVNS. V shed 4 bases, J shed 1 base, and the junction held 11 bases outside the gene matches. Study-wide points: Resident alphabeta T cells of normal skin are also sequenced in scalp samples. Clonality in lesional scalp, especially alopecia totalis/universalis, exceeded that of normal scalp.

The chain recombines TRBV25-1 with TRBJ1-1; TRBD1 aligns across 8 bases. This TCR was sampled from a human donor in good health. Source material: CD8+ T cells sorted from blood. The CDR3 spells CASSGPGQGGENTEAFF. CDR3 in DNA: TGTGCCAGCAGTGGCCCCGGACAGGGCGGGGAGAACACTGAAGCTTTCTTT.